The 11 T cell receptor beta chains listed next were all sequenced from one sample in a study of human CD8 memory T cell subsets. The authors made TCR beta libraries using UMI-labeled 5' RACE. TCRdb reprocessed the 5' RACE reads; each CDR3 protein has one entry and no DNA is given. The table lists 9,500 to 12,000 distinct CDR3 sequences. The specimen was CD8+ T cells from PBMCs. These receptors all come from a human donor in good health.

The rearrangement links TRBV7-9 to TRBJ1-2; with no DNA, the TCRdb D assignment of TRBD1 cannot be verified. This CDR3 comprises 18 residues. Germline V gene sequence: CDR1 SEHNR, CDR2 FQNEAQ (reference sequence). CDR3 amino acids: CASSSTPGQIVANYGYTF. Full variable domain (rest looked up from reference TRBV7-9 and TRBJ1-2): DTGVSQNPRHKITKRGQNVTFRCDPISEHNRLYWYRQTLGQGPEFLTYFQNEAQLEKSRLLSDRFSAERPKGSFSTLEIQRTEQGDSAMYLCASSSTPGQIVANYGYTFGSGTRLTVV.

CDR3 amino acids: CASSLGAVEGYTF. The chain employs TRBV7-9 and TRBJ1-2. The germline CDR1 and CDR2 sequences are SEHNR and FQNEAQ (reference sequence). The CDR3 covers 13 residues.

The chain combines TRBV4-2 with TRBJ2-7; TCRdb returns TRBD1, unconfirmable since there is no DNA. The germline V gene has CDR1 LGHNA and CDR2 YNFKEQ. This CDR3 is built from 14 residues. CDR3 sequence reads: CASSQGYRDREQYF.

Considering frequency, this clonotype is medium-sized. The chain links TRBV5-5 to TRBJ1-1; TCRdb indicates TRBD1, and absent DNA this call remains unverified. This CDR3 has 13 residues. Germline V gives CDR1 SGHKS, CDR2 YYEKEE (reference sequence). The CDR3 protein is CASSFRGHTEAFF. Filled out from reference TRBV5-5 and TRBJ1-1, the complete variable domain reads DAGVTQSPTHLIKTRGQQVTLRCSPISGHKSVSWYQQVLGQGPQFIFQYYEKEERGRGNFPDRFSARQFPNYSSELNVNALLLGDSALYLCASSFRGHTEAFFGQGTRLTVV.

The chain carries TRBV9 and TRBJ2-1; TCRdb's D gene call, TRBD1, goes unchecked for lack of DNA. Germline V gene data show CDR1 as SGDLS and CDR2 as YYNGEE. The CDR3 consists of 12 residues. CDR3 in amino acids: CASRGQYNEQFF. The full variable domain, completed using reference TRBV9 and TRBJ2-1, is DSGVTQTPKHLITATGQRVTLRCSPRSGDLSVYWYQQSLDQGLQFLIQYYNGEERAKGNILERFSAQQFPDLHSELNLSSLELGDSALYFCASRGQYNEQFFGPGTRLTVL.

The chain links TRBV24-1 to TRBJ2-1; the TCRdb call, TRBD1, lacks DNA for checking. Looked up from germline, CDR1 is KGHDR and CDR2 is SFDVKD. This CDR3 spans 18 amino acids. This CDR3 reads CATSDFPGEREPHNEQFF.

This chain joins TRBV12-3 or TRBV12-4 and TRBJ2-3. This CDR3 is 14 amino acids long. Here the CDR3 reads CASIISGSTDTQYF.

The chain is built from TRBV28 and TRBJ1-1. The length of the CDR3 is 14 residues. CDR1 MDHEN and CDR2 SYDVKM come from the germline V gene. The CDR3 protein is CASSVRGGGRGAFF.

CDR3 region: CASSRMADSQLDTQYF. V usage is TRBV13 and J usage is TRBJ2-3; TCRdb calls TRBD1, which cannot be checked without DNA. Germline V gene data show CDR1 as PRHDT and CDR2 as FYEKMQ (reference sequence). This CDR3 spans 16 amino acids. Combining the CDR3 with reference TRBV13 and TRBJ2-3 gives the whole variable domain AAGVIQSPRHLIKEKRETATLKCYPIPRHDTVYWYQQGPGQDPQFLISFYEKMQSDKGSIPDRFSAQQFSDYHSELNMSSLELGDSALYFCASSRMADSQLDTQYFGPGTRLTVL.

The chain is built from TRBV24-1 and TRBJ2-1; TCRdb gives TRBD2 as the D gene, but with no DNA this cannot be confirmed. CDR1 and CDR2 from the germline V gene are KGHDR and SFDVKD. The CDR3 sequence is 14 residues long. Here the CDR3 reads CATSGSVSGNEQFF.

V usage is TRBV4-2 and J usage is TRBJ2-5; with no DNA, the TCRdb D assignment of TRBD2 cannot be verified. The CDR3 is 15 amino acids. Germline lookup yields CDR1 LGHNA and CDR2 YNFKEQ. Here the CDR3 reads CASSLRDSKLETQYF.